The 29 T cell receptor beta chains presented below share a single source sample, sequenced in a study of control samples from healthy donors and cancer patients. Here immunoSEQ multiplex PCR was the method, and the copy in TCRdb shows in-frame clones only, minus some. Here the sample spans about 180,000 clones, 85% to 95% being singletons. Sequenced material: blood. The receptors come from a young man in good health.

This rearrangement joins TRBV27 to TRBJ2-7, with 8 bases identical to TRBD2. This CDR3 is built from 14 residues. V lost 4 bases to trimming and J lost 1 base; unmatched junction nucleotides: 3. Germline V gene lookup returns CDR1 MNHEY and CDR2 SMNVEV (reference sequence). CDR3 sequence reads: CASSWRLASYEQYF. The CDR3 DNA reads as TGTGCCAGCAGTTGGCGACTAGCGTCCTACGAGCAGTACTTC.

The V call is TRBV6-2 or TRBV6-3, the J call TRBJ2-1, with 14 bases identical to TRBD2. Germline CDR1 MNHEY, CDR2 SVGEGT. The CDR3 extends over 15 amino acids. The trim removed 4 bases at V and 13 bases at J, leaving 9 bases unmatched. The CDR3 protein is CASSSMTSGGAGQFF. The CDR3 DNA follows: TGTGCCAGCAGTTCAATGACTAGCGGGGGGGCAGGTCAGTTCTTC.

This rearrangement joins TRBV14 to TRBJ2-1; 9 nucleotides match TRBD2. Losses at the gene ends were 0 bases for V and 4 bases for J; bases not matched to a gene: 4. Germline-derived CDR1 and CDR2 are SGHDN and FVKESK. The CDR3 loop spans 16 amino acids. The CDR3: CASSQDGLAGYNEQFF. The CDR3, as DNA: TGTGCCAGCAGCCAAGATGGGCTAGCGGGGTACAATGAGCAGTTCTTC.

The chain couples TRBV6-2 or TRBV6-3 to TRBJ1-5; D is unresolved. This CDR3 is built from 17 residues. Germline loops: CDR1 MNHEY, CDR2 SVGEGT. V was clipped by 6 bases and J by 0 bases, with 18 bases between them. CDR3 sequence reads: CASSPWLGPYSNQPQHF. Here the CDR3 DNA reads TGTGCCAGCAGCCCCTGGTTAGGTCCCTATAGCAATCAGCCCCAGCATTTT.

The J gene is TRBJ2-7, the V gene TRBV27; D may be TRBD2 (6 bases). The V end was cut by 6 bases, the J end by 2 bases, with 11 bases between. Looked up from germline, CDR1 is MNHEY and CDR2 is SMNVEV (reference sequence). The CDR3 runs 13 residues. The CDR3 sequence: CASRRGGAYEQYF. The CDR3 DNA sequence: TGTGCCAGCAGGCGGGGAGGAGCCTACGAGCAGTACTTC.

V gene TRBV11-2 combines with J gene TRBJ2-5, with 14 bases identical to TRBD2. The germline gives CDR1 SGHAT, CDR2 FQNNGV. This CDR3 is 15 amino acids long. The ends lost 4 bases at V and 3 bases at J; junction bases unmatched: 1. CDR3 amino acids: CASSSGLAGEETQYF. Written as DNA, the CDR3 is TGTGCCAGCAGCTCGGGACTAGCGGGGGAAGAGACCCAGTACTTC.

This clone was seen only once. The rearrangement links TRBV7-2 to TRBJ1-2; 9 bases agree with TRBD1. This CDR3 has 15 amino acids. The V gene's germline CDR1 is SGHTA and CDR2 FQGNSA. With 5 bases clipped from V and 2 bases from J, the junction kept 6 bases outside the gene matches. The CDR3 sequence: CASSPWTGENYGYTF. The CDR3 nucleotides read TGTGCCAGCAGCCCATGGACAGGGGAAAACTATGGCTACACCTTC. Variable domain in full (rest from reference TRBV7-2 and TRBJ1-2): GAGVSQSPSNKVTEKGKDVELRCDPISGHTALYWYRQSLGQGLEFLIYFQGNSAPDKSGLPSDRFSAERTGGSVSTLTIQRTQQEDSAVYLCASSPWTGENYGYTFGSGTRLTVV.

V and J are TRBV9 and TRBJ1-3, with D possibly TRBD1 on 5 matching bases. Germline-derived CDR1 and CDR2 are SGDLS and YYNGEE. The CDR3 is 13 residues long. Between the trimmed V and J ends, which lost 7 bases and 2 bases, there was a span of 10 bases. CDR3 bases: TGTGCCAGCGGAAAGGGGCCTGGAAACACCATATATTTT. This translates into CASGKGPGNTIYF.

The chain is built from TRBV11-1 and TRBJ2-3; D is uncertain. Per the germline V gene, CDR1 is SGHAT and CDR2 is FQDESV (reference sequence). The CDR3 is 13 residues long. Trimming took 2 bases from V and 6 from J, leaving 9 bases between them. The CDR3 reads CASSLWGRDTQYF. In DNA, the CDR3 is TGTGCCAGCAGCTTATGGGGAAGGGATACGCAGTATTTT.

The rearrangement uses TRBV6-2 or TRBV6-3 and TRBJ2-1; 14 bases line up with TRBD2. With V trimmed by 6 bases and J by 9 bases, 10 bases remained unmatched. CDR3 length: 16 amino acids. The germline V gene has CDR1 MNHEY and CDR2 SVGEGT. The CDR3 sequence: CASSPSGLAGGGEQFF. The CDR3 DNA is TGTGCCAGCAGCCCCTCTGGACTAGCGGGGGGTGGTGAGCAGTTCTTC.

V is TRBV3-1 (or the pseudogene TRBV3-2) and J is TRBJ2-1; D is tentatively TRBD1 or TRBD2 (5 bases each). The CDR3 loop spans 14 amino acids. Trimming pared 5 bases from V and 4 bases from J, leaving 12 bases between. From germline, CDR1 is LGHDT and CDR2 YNNKEL (reference sequence). The chain's CDR3 is CASSSGTTYNEQFF. The CDR3 nucleotides are TGTGCCAGCAGCTCTGGGACGACTTACAATGAGCAGTTCTTC.

This rearrangement joins TRBV4-3 to TRBJ2-2, with 9 bases fitting TRBD1. V lost 4 bases, J lost 3 bases, and 9 bases stayed unmatched. The CDR3 totals 17 residues. Germline V gene data show CDR1 as LGHNA and CDR2 as YSLEER. The CDR3 is CASSPAGTGPYTGELFF. CDR3 in DNA: TGCGCCAGCAGCCCCGCCGGGACAGGGCCCTACACCGGGGAGCTGTTTTTT.

The chain recombines TRBV28 with TRBJ1-1; D is unresolved. Germline CDR1 and CDR2: MDHEN and SYDVKM. The CDR3 totals 14 residues. Trimming pared 0 bases from V and 1 base from J, leaving 6 bases between. DNA for the CDR3: TGTGCCAGCAGTTTATGGGACGGGAACACTGAAGCTTTCTTT. Translation gives CASSLWDGNTEAFF. Full variable domain (rest looked up from reference TRBV28 and TRBJ1-1): DVKVTQSSRYLVKRTGEKVFLECVQDMDHENMFWYRQDPGLGLRLIYFSYDVKMKEKGDIPEGYSVSREKKERFSLILESASTNQTSMYLCASSLWDGNTEAFFGQGTRLTVV.

The chain uses TRBV5-6 and TRBJ1-2; a weak D match, TRBD1 (5 bases). The germline V gene has CDR1 SGHDT and CDR2 YYEEEE. Trimming took 1 base from V and 4 from J, leaving 14 bases between them. CDR3 size: 15 residues. The CDR3 sequence is CASSLPGGSGYGYTF. The DNA for the CDR3 is TGTGCCAGCAGCTTGCCGGGGGGATCAGGCTATGGCTACACCTTC.

This clone was observed a handful of times. The chain joins TRBV19 to TRBJ1-2; TRBD1 aligns across 7 bases. The length of the CDR3 is 12 residues. Trimming cost V 4 bases and J 8 bases; bases outside gene matches: 4. CDR1 is LNHDA, CDR2 SQIVND, per germline (reference sequence). The CDR3 DNA sequence: TGTGCCAGTAGTACAGGGGGAGGAGGCTACACCTTC. Amino acid sequence: CASSTGGGGYTF.

The genes are TRBV9 and TRBJ2-1, with 8 positions matching TRBD2. Germline assignment: CDR1 SGDLS and CDR2 YYNGEE. V dropped 3 bases and J dropped 4; count of bases not matched to a gene: 6. The CDR3 runs to 15 residues. The CDR3 spells CASSGGLAVYNEQFF. CDR3 nucleotides: TGTGCCAGCAGCGGCGGACTAGCAGTATACAATGAGCAGTTCTTC.

Only one count was recorded for this clone. The chain combines TRBV7-2 with TRBJ1-1; TRBD1 might be the D (5 bases). The CDR3 contains 14 residues. The germline CDR1 and CDR2 sequences are SGHTA and FQGNSA. V was pared by 1 base and J by 1 base, with 7 bases between. In DNA form, the CDR3 reads TGTGCCAGCAGCTTAGGCAGGGCGAACACTGAAGCTTTCTTT. It specifies CASSLGRANTEAFF.

V usage is TRBV9 and J usage is TRBJ2-3; no definite D call. This CDR3 has 15 amino acids. V lost 2 bases, J lost 6 bases, and 16 bases lay in between. The V gene's germline CDR1 is SGDLS and CDR2 YYNGEE. The CDR3 nucleotides are TGTGCCAGCAGCGTGGTAGGTTCCCGTCGGGATACGCAGTATTTT. Amino acid sequence: CASSVVGSRRDTQYF.

The V call is TRBV6-5, the J call TRBJ1-2; the match to TRBD1 covers 9 bases. The CDR3 is 14 amino acids. The germline V gene encodes CDR1 MNHEY and CDR2 SVGAGI. The V gene end was trimmed by 6 bases and the J gene end by 4 bases; junction bases not matched to a gene: 6. DNA for the CDR3: TGTGCCAGCAGCCGACAGGGGGGCGGCTATGGCTACACCTTC. This sequence encodes CASSRQGGGYGYTF.

As regards this clone: The same CDR3 arises from other DNA sequences in this sample as well. The rearrangement uses TRBV27 and TRBJ1-5; 8 bases are shared with TRBD1. After removal of 5 bases from V and 2 bases from J, the junction contained 5 bases not matched to a gene. The CDR3 is 15 residues long. CDR1 is MNHEY and CDR2 is SMNVEV in the germline V gene (reference sequence). CDR3 DNA sequence: TGTGCCAGCAGTCCCCTGGACAGGGGCAATCAGCCCCAGCATTTT. Translated: CASSPLDRGNQPQHF.

The CDR3 here is CASSDMSGQSTGNTIYF. The CDR3 nucleotides read TGTGCCAGCAGTGATATGTCGGGGCAGTCGACTGGAAACACCATATATTTT. The V gene is TRBV19, the J gene TRBJ1-3; a possible D gene is TRBD1 (5 bases). Germline-derived CDR1 and CDR2 are LNHDA and SQIVND (reference sequence). The CDR3 is 17 residues long. V was pared by 9 bases and J by 2 bases, with 23 bases between. Using reference TRBV19 and TRBJ1-3 for the parts outside the CDR3, the full variable domain is DGGITQSPKYLFRKEGQNVTLSCEQNLNHDAMYWYRQDPGQGLRLIYYSQIVNDFQKGDIAEGYSVSREKKESFPLTVTSAQKNPTAFYLCASSDMSGQSTGNTIYFGEGSWLTVV.

The chain recombines TRBV7-9 with TRBJ1-1; D is ambiguous. CDR1 is SEHNR, CDR2 FQNEAQ, per germline (reference sequence). Trimming took 1 base from V and 2 from J, leaving 11 bases between them. This CDR3 contains 15 residues. Here the CDR3 DNA reads TGTGCCAGCAGCTTAGTTCGGCGGTCCAACACTGAAGCTTTCTTT. It translates to CASSLVRRSNTEAFF.

The table lists this clone with a count of one. The DNA of the CDR3 is TGTGCCAGCAGCCAAAACGCCCAGGGGGCCTACGAGCAGTACTTC. Protein: CASSQNAQGAYEQYF. The rearrangement joins TRBV4-2 to TRBJ2-7; 7 bases map to TRBD1. Per germline, CDR1 LGHNA and CDR2 YNFKEQ. Losses at the gene ends were 2 bases for V and 2 bases for J; bases not matched to a gene: 6. The CDR3 is 15 residues long.

This clone was detected once. This chain joins TRBV5-8 and TRBJ2-6, with D unresolved. The length of the CDR3 is 15 residues. V lost 4 bases and J 3 bases, leaving 11 bases between the germline ends. Germline values: CDR1 SGHTS, CDR2 YDEGEE. The CDR3 loop is CASSPTSDGANVLTF. The CDR3 coding sequence is TGTGCCAGCAGCCCTACCTCGGATGGGGCCAACGTCCTGACTTTC.

V usage is TRBV7-9 and J usage is TRBJ2-7; D is undetermined. CDR1 and CDR2 (germline): SEHNR, FQNEAQ (reference sequence). V lost 8 bases to trimming and J lost 0 bases, with 11 bases between them. The CDR3 totals 13 residues. The CDR3 is CASPPQVSYEQYF. The CDR3 nucleotides are TGTGCCAGCCCCCCGCAAGTCTCCTACGAGCAGTACTTC.

The chain employs TRBV30 and TRBJ1-1, with D maybe TRBD1 (5 bases). Trimming cost V 3 bases and J 8 bases, with 10 bases left between them. CDR3 length: 11 amino acids. The germline V gene has CDR1 GTSNPN and CDR2 SVGIG (reference sequence). Here the CDR3 reads CAWRGTDEAFF. Written as DNA, the CDR3 is TGTGCCTGGAGGGGGACGGACGAAGCTTTCTTT.

This clone has a single count. The chain couples TRBV7-9 to TRBJ1-6, with D hard to call. Germline values: CDR1 SEHNR, CDR2 FQNEAQ (reference sequence). This CDR3 region has 14 residues. Deletions cut 1 base from V and 7 bases from J, with 8 bases between. CDR3 region: CASSLDTPNSPLHF. DNA for the CDR3: TGTGCCAGCAGCTTAGATACCCCAAATTCACCCCTCCACTTT.

The chain links TRBV5-1 to TRBJ1-1; TRBD1 is a possible D gene (5 bases). The germline V and J ends were trimmed by 3 bases and 9 bases, with 15 bases remaining between them. CDR3 length: 13 amino acids. Germline V lookup: CDR1 SGHRS, CDR2 YFSETQ. CDR3 sequence: CASSSGAGLQAFF. The CDR3 bases are TGCGCCAGCAGCTCCGGGGCGGGGCTCCAAGCTTTCTTT.

The rearrangement joins TRBV10-3 to TRBJ1-5, with 8 bases that match TRBD1. After removal of 0 bases from V and 7 bases from J, the junction contained 5 bases not matched to a gene. Germline V gene data show CDR1 as ENHRY and CDR2 as SYGVKD. The CDR3 contains 15 residues. CDR3 sequence: CAISESGTGVQPQHF. In DNA, the CDR3 is TGTGCCATCAGTGAGTCGGGGACAGGCGTGCAGCCCCAGCATTTT.